These 17 T cell receptor beta chains were sequenced from one sample in a study of T cell responses to AZD1222 COVID-19 vaccine. This table comes from immunoSEQ multiplex PCR, and its TCRdb copy is limited to in-frame clones, with some not included. This table has 110,000 to 150,000 clones, approximately 89% appearing once. The material was peripheral blood, obtained on day 0 of AZD1222 vaccination. The origin of the receptors is an adult in good health.

V gene TRBV27 combines with J gene TRBJ1-1; no firm D call. With 3 bases removed from V and 0 bases from J, the gap between germline ends came to 14 bases. The CDR3 contains 16 residues. Looked up from germline, CDR1 is MNHEY and CDR2 is SMNVEV (reference sequence). The DNA for the CDR3 is TGTGCCAGCAGTTTGACGGAATTCTGGCTGAACACTGAAGCTTTCTTT. Translation: CASSLTEFWLNTEAFF.

The chain carries TRBV7-9 and TRBJ2-1; the D gene could be TRBD1 or TRBD2 (5 bases each). Germline CDR1 SEHNR, CDR2 FQNEAQ (reference sequence). This CDR3 spans 16 amino acids. V lost 5 bases and J lost 5, with 19 bases in between. CDR3 residues: CASSPTGLGRDNEQFF. In DNA form, the CDR3 reads TGTGCCAGCAGCCCTACGGGGCTCGGACGGGACAATGAGCAGTTCTTC.

The V call is TRBV19, the J call TRBJ1-1; 8 positions agree with TRBD1. This CDR3 has 14 amino acids. Germline V gene sequence: CDR1 LNHDA, CDR2 SQIVND (reference sequence). The V segment lost 9 bases and the J segment 1 base; nucleotides outside the gene matches: 7. Written as DNA, the CDR3 is TGTGCCAGCGTTGACAGGGGTGGGAACACTGAAGCTTTCTTT. It yields the protein CASVDRGGNTEAFF.

This clone has a single count. The rearrangement joins TRBV10-1 to TRBJ1-6; 7 bases fit TRBD1. Looked up from germline, CDR1 is WNHNN and CDR2 is SYGVQD (reference sequence). The CDR3 runs to 13 residues. V trimming: 6 bases; J trimming: 6 bases; junction bases outside the gene matches: 2. The CDR3 sequence is CASSDRANSPLHF. The CDR3 coding sequence is TGCGCCAGCAGCGACAGGGCTAATTCACCCCTCCACTTT.

J is TRBJ2-7 and V is TRBV13, with 7 bases aligning to TRBD2. Trimming took 8 bases from V and 4 from J; bases not matched to a gene: 29. Germline V gene lookup returns CDR1 PRHDT and CDR2 FYEKMQ (reference sequence). There are 20 residues in the CDR3. CDR3 sequence reads: CASVNPQRGSGRGTGYEQYF. Here the CDR3 DNA reads TGTGCCAGCGTCAACCCCCAGCGGGGATCGGGAAGGGGAACGGGGTACGAGCAGTACTTC.

This sequence joins TRBV5-1 and TRBJ1-1, with a weak D call TRBD1 (5 bases). This CDR3 contains 13 residues. The ends were cut back, 7 bases at V and 0 bases at J, with 10 bases in the middle. Germline CDR1 reads SGHRS; CDR2 reads YFSETQ. The DNA for the CDR3 is TGCGCCAGCGGGCAGGGTATGAACACTGAAGCTTTCTTT. Translation: CASGQGMNTEAFF.

CDR3 region: CATSDLRGQGARQPQHF. DNA of the CDR3: TGTGCCACCAGTGATTTGAGGGGACAGGGTGCCCGTCAGCCCCAGCATTTT. The J gene is TRBJ1-5, the V gene TRBV24-1, with 9 bases aligning to TRBD1. Trimming cost V 0 bases and J 6 bases; bases outside gene matches: 8. The germline CDR1 and CDR2 sequences are KGHDR and SFDVKD. CDR3 length: 17 residues.

The chain employs TRBV28 and TRBJ1-1; D possibly corresponds to TRBD1 (5 bases). V lost 7 bases, J lost 0 bases, and 15 bases lay in between. The germline V gene encodes CDR1 MDHEN and CDR2 SYDVKM. The CDR3 contains 15 residues. The CDR3 spells CASISARGMNTEAFF. CDR3 in DNA: TGTGCCAGCATCTCCGCCCGGGGGATGAACACTGAAGCTTTCTTT. The variable domain in full, completed from reference TRBV28 and TRBJ1-1, reads DVKVTQSSRYLVKRTGEKVFLECVQDMDHENMFWYRQDPGLGLRLIYFSYDVKMKEKGDIPEGYSVSREKKERFSLILESASTNQTSMYLCASISARGMNTEAFFGQGTRLTVV.

The V gene is TRBV27, the J gene TRBJ2-3; D possibly corresponds to TRBD2 (6 bases). Germline assignment: CDR1 MNHEY and CDR2 SMNVEV (reference sequence). CDR3 length: 15 residues. Trimming shortened V by 10 bases and J by 5 bases, and 22 bases separated the two germline ends. CDR3 nucleotides: TGTGCCACCCTCCCCGGGGTGGGACTGGGAGATACGCAGTATTTT. Residues: CATLPGVGLGDTQYF.

This chain joins TRBV12-3 or TRBV12-4 and TRBJ1-6; D is ambiguous. The CDR3 has 11 amino acids. V was trimmed by 0 bases and J by 13 bases, leaving 4 bases between them. This CDR3 reads CASSLALPLHF. The CDR3 nucleotides are TGTGCCAGCAGTTTAGCCCTCCCCCTCCACTTT.

The chain uses TRBV5-8 and TRBJ2-2, with 11 bases fitting TRBD1. Germline V CDR1 and CDR2: SGHTS, YDEGEE. V was clipped by 2 bases and J by 8 bases; unmatched bases: 11. The CDR3 runs 17 residues. The CDR3 DNA is TGTGCCAGCAGCTTCTATCCGGGACAGGGGGTATCGGGGGAGCTGTTTTTT. It translates to CASSFYPGQGVSGELFF.

CDR3 nucleotides: TGTGCCAGCAGCGTACATCAAGGGGGAGCTAACTATGGCTACACCTTC. It codes for CASSVHQGGANYGYTF. The gene calls are TRBV9 and TRBJ1-2; a weak D match, TRBD1 (6 bases). Trimming shortened V by 1 base and J by 0 bases, and 13 bases separated the two germline ends. The CDR3 is 16 residues long. The germline V gene has CDR1 SGDLS and CDR2 YYNGEE.

The chain couples TRBV6-2 or TRBV6-3 to TRBJ1-5; TRBD1 is a possible D gene (5 bases). Germline CDR1 and CDR2: MNHEY and SVGEGT. Trimming took off 4 bases at V and 0 bases at J, with 16 bases between the two ends. This CDR3 comprises 17 residues. For the CDR3, the DNA is TGTGCCAGCAGTTGGGGGGGAGTCCGGGATAGCAATCAGCCCCAGCATTTT. Amino acid sequence: CASSWGGVRDSNQPQHF.

The chain recombines TRBV7-2 with TRBJ1-6; 7 bases match TRBD1. The CDR3 runs 14 residues. Germline V gives CDR1 SGHTA, CDR2 FQGNSA. J gave up 6 bases and V 6 bases, and 5 bases lay outside the gene matches. The CDR3 DNA is TGTGCCAGCAGGAACGGGACAGCTAATTCACCCCTCCACTTT. Translating gives CASRNGTANSPLHF.

This clone showed up just a few times. The chain carries TRBV21-1 and TRBJ1-5. TRBV21-1 is an annotated pseudogene. The CDR3 has 13 residues. The CDR3 DNA follows: TGTGCCAGCATCCTGTCTGGCAATCAGCCCCAGCATTTT. Its protein is CASILSGNQPQHF.

The chain links TRBV7-2 to TRBJ2-1; 12 positions match TRBD2. J was trimmed by 2 bases and V by 5 bases; bases with no gene match: 13. Germline CDR1 is SGHTA and CDR2 is FQGNSA. The CDR3 loop spans 19 amino acids. The CDR3 region is CASSRPIRLAGGPYNEQFF. CDR3 in DNA: TGTGCCAGCAGCCGCCCTATACGGCTAGCGGGAGGGCCCTACAATGAGCAGTTCTTC.

The chain is built from TRBV6-5 and TRBJ1-6; D ambiguous. Deletions cut 5 bases from V and 6 bases from J, with 11 bases between. The CDR3 is made up of 14 amino acids. Germline CDR1 is MNHEY and CDR2 is SVGAGI. CDR3 coding DNA: TGTGCCAGCAGTCCCTCCGGACCTAATTCACCCCTCCACTTT. It is translated as CASSPSGPNSPLHF.